A selection of T cell receptor beta chains follows, all from one sample in a study of shared clonotypes between healthy human individuals. The repertoire was sequenced with immunoSEQ multiplex PCR; TCRdb's copy has only in-frame clones and lacks some. This sample has around 500,000 clones, with 65% to 85% found just once. The sequenced sample consisted of PBMCs. Every receptor here comes from a woman in her 40s in good health. Some clones in this sample may be carry-over from other donors' samples. The CDR3 runs from the conserved cysteine through the conserved F or W. Each record gives: CDR3 DNA, CDR3 protein, J gene, V gene, D gene, clone size. A D gene is named only where the DNA matches it firmly. Part of the rows lack a size; the others show once, few, many or a class for expanded clones.

DNA: TGCAGCGTTGACAGACTAGCGAACGAAGAGACCCAGTACTTC; CDR3: CSVDRLANEETQYF; J: TRBJ2-5; V: TRBV29-1; D: TRBD2; size: -
DNA: TGCGCCAGTGGGGAGTCCGGGGAGCTGTTTTTT; CDR3: CASGESGELFF; J: TRBJ2-2; V: TRBV10-2; D: -; size: -
DNA: TGTGCCAGCAGCACCTTCTACGAGCAGTACTTC; CDR3: CASSTFYEQYF; J: TRBJ2-7; V: TRBV13; D: -; size: few
DNA: TGTGCCAGCAGCTGGGGACTAGTCCAAGAGACCCAGTACTTC; CDR3: CASSWGLVQETQYF; J: TRBJ2-5; V: TRBV14; D: TRBD2; size: -
DNA: TGTGCCTCGGACTCCGGGACCGCTGCTCTCGGCTACACCTTC; CDR3: CASDSGTAALGYTF; J: TRBJ1-2; V: TRBV30; D: -; size: -
DNA: TGTGCCAGCAGTTCTCAAGGACTAGCGAGAGGAGAGACCCAGTACTTC; CDR3: CASSSQGLARGETQYF; J: TRBJ2-5; V: TRBV5-4; D: TRBD2; size: -
DNA: TGTGCCAGCAGCTCGCGAGGGACAGGGGGGCAAGAGACCCAGTACTTC; CDR3: CASSSRGTGGQETQYF; J: TRBJ2-5; V: TRBV11-3; D: TRBD1; size: -
DNA: TGTGCCAGTAGTATACCAGCAGGAGCGAACACTGAAGCTTTCTTT; CDR3: CASSIPAGANTEAFF; J: TRBJ1-1; V: TRBV19; D: -; size: once
DNA: TGCGCCAGCCGAACAGGGGGAAGTAACTATGGCTACACCTTC; CDR3: CASRTGGSNYGYTF; J: TRBJ1-2; V: TRBV5-1; D: TRBD1; size: -
DNA: TGTGCCAGCAGTTTACCGCGCTTGGGCCACGGAGGCGGTGAACTGTTTTTT; CDR3: CASSLPRLGHGGGELFF; J: TRBJ1-4; V: TRBV7-9; D: -; size: -
DNA: TGTGCCAGCAGTGTCGAACAGGGGGCCAGTCAGCCCCAGCATTTT; CDR3: CASSVEQGASQPQHF; J: TRBJ1-5; V: TRBV2; D: TRBD1; size: -
DNA: TGTGCCAGCAGTTCTTCACAGGGGTCCTACGAGCAGTACTTC; CDR3: CASSSSQGSYEQYF; J: TRBJ2-7; V: TRBV27; D: TRBD1; size: -
DNA: TGTGCCAGCAGCTTAGGGGACAGGGGAGGCCAAGAGACCCAGTACTTC; CDR3: CASSLGDRGGQETQYF; J: TRBJ2-5; V: TRBV7-2; D: TRBD1; size: -